The clone carrying this TCR beta chain showed up many times. The sample is drawn from a study of T cells in Graves' hyperthyroidism and ophthalmopathy. Regions amplified from RNA transcripts were the TCR beta CDR3 regions. The HTBI primer set drove a first-round RT-PCR of the TCR CDR3. TCRdb re-derived calls from the multiplex PCR reads in MiXCR, one entry per CDR3 protein. The table shows about 360,000 distinct CDR3 sequences, with around 13% occurring only once. The germline CDR1 and CDR2 sequences are SEHNR and FQNEAQ (reference sequence). V dropped 1 base and J dropped 0 bases, with 9 bases sitting between them. This CDR3 spans 15 amino acids. Subjects aged 18 to 65 presented with newly diagnosed hyperthyroidism of less than 2 months' duration.

V gene TRBV7-9 combines with J gene TRBJ2-5; D is uncertain. Sequencing was carried out using blood. The receptor was derived from a woman aged 18-29 years with Graves' hyperthyroidism. DNA for the CDR3: TGTGCCAGCAGCTTAGTGGCCAGACACCAAGAGACCCAGTACTTC. This codes for CASSLVARHQETQYF. Filled out from reference TRBV7-9 and TRBJ2-5, the complete variable domain reads DTGVSQNPRHKITKRGQNVTFRCDPISEHNRLYWYRQTLGQGPEFLTYFQNEAQLEKSRLLSDRFSAERPKGSFSTLEIQRTEQGDSAMYLCASSLVARHQETQYFGPGTRLLVL.